The sequence of this T cell receptor beta chain was determined in a study of T cells expressing NK-cell markers. Whole-study context: Most of the eight sequenced donors were HCMV-seropositive; one was seronegative.

Study outcomes and limitations: NKG2C+ dominant clonotypes from a handful of donors made up about 1.0-7.5% of CD8+ T cells. The leading position in the CD3+CD56-NKG2C+ fraction of several donors also went to these clonotypes.

Comments on this clonotype: The antigen remains undetermined.

The CDR3 runs to 13 residues. Libraries used 5'RACE template switching adding universal primer site and UMIs. From its re-call of the 5' RACE reads, TCRdb lists each CDR3 protein once, without DNA. The listing records 300,000 to 450,000 distinct CDR3 sequences. V is TRBV12-3 or TRBV12-4 and J is TRBJ1-2; as DNA is missing, the TRBD1 call by TCRdb cannot be tested. What was sequenced was blood T cells: a sorted CD56 or NKG2C T cell subset, CD4+ or CD8+ T cells, or bulk PBMC T cells (not recorded which). This clonotype originated in a man between 18 and 69 years old in good health. Here the CDR3 reads CASKKDRDSGYTF.